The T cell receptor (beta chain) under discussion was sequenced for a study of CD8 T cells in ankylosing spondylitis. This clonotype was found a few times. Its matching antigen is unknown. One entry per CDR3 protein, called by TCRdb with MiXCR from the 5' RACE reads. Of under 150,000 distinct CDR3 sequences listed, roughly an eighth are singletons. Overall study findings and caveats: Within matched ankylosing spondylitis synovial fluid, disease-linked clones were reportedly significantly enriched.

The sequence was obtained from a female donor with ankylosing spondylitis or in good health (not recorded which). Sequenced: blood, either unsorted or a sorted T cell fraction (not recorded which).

The CDR3 sequence: CASSSRPSERQETQYF. DNA of the CDR3: TGTGCCAGCAGCTCCCGCCCTAGCGAACGACAAGAGACCCAGTACTTC. The chain employs TRBV11-2 and TRBJ2-5, with D maybe TRBD2 (6 bases). The CDR3 consists of 16 residues. The V gene lost 4 bases and the J gene lost 2 bases, with 17 bases spanning the gap. Germline loops: CDR1 SGHAT, CDR2 FQNNGV.